One and the same sample provided the 10 T cell receptor beta chains below, sequenced in a study of cytomegalovirus exposure and HLA in healthy donors. Primers: 60 Vbeta forward and 13 Jbeta reverse. Sequencing was performed with immunoSEQ multiplex PCR; in TCRdb, only in-frame clones are kept and a portion is missing. The sample lists about 150,000 clones, around 75% occurring once. Source material: PBMCs. These receptors originate from a man aged 30-40 years in good health and CMV-seropositive.

This chain links TRBV19 with TRBJ2-2; tentative D call: TRBD2 (5 bases). Trimming cost V 6 bases and J 1 base, with 15 bases left between them. This CDR3 spans 16 amino acids. Per the germline V gene, CDR1 is LNHDA and CDR2 is SQIVND (reference sequence). CDR3 sequence: CASRIAGVLNTGELFF. CDR3 in DNA: TGTGCCAGTAGGATTGCGGGCGTCCTGAACACCGGGGAGCTGTTTTTT.

This chain joins TRBV4-3 and TRBJ1-3; D gene unclear. V was pared by 0 bases and J by 0 bases, with 9 bases between. Germline V CDR1 and CDR2: LGHNA, YSLEER. The CDR3 length is 16 residues. This CDR3 is CASSQEEGNSGNTIYF. The CDR3 DNA reads as TGCGCCAGCAGCCAAGAGGAGGGCAACTCTGGAAACACCATATATTTT.

The chain couples TRBV4-3 to TRBJ1-4; 7 bases are a match to TRBD1. V shed 1 base and J 7 bases; nucleotides not matched to a gene: 12. The CDR3 spans 17 residues. Germline values: CDR1 LGHNA, CDR2 YSLEER. The CDR3 is CASSQGGIGTAGEKLFF. CDR3 nucleotide sequence: TGCGCCAGCAGCCAAGGGGGAATCGGGACAGCCGGTGAAAAACTGTTTTTT.

V is TRBV7-2 and J is TRBJ2-3; the D is unclear. Germline V gene data show CDR1 as SGHTA and CDR2 as FQGNSA. This CDR3 region has 13 residues. V dropped 7 bases and J dropped 6 bases, with 14 bases sitting between them. CDR3 sequence reads: CASTPIHSDTQYF. The CDR3 DNA reads as TGTGCCAGCACCCCCATACATTCGGATACGCAGTATTTT.

This chain links TRBV5-1 with TRBJ1-2, with 8 bases aligning to TRBD1. The V segment lost 0 bases and the J segment 7 bases; nucleotides outside the gene matches: 2. CDR1 and CDR2 (germline): SGHRS, YFSETQ. The CDR3 spans 13 residues. The CDR3 loop is CASSLEQGGGYTF. Written as DNA, the CDR3 is TGCGCCAGCAGCTTGGAACAGGGGGGTGGCTACACCTTC.

The gene calls are TRBV2 and TRBJ1-5; D remains ambiguous. Germline loops: CDR1 SNHLY, CDR2 FYNNEI. The V gene lost 3 bases and the J gene lost 0 bases, with 3 bases spanning the gap. The CDR3 runs to 13 residues. CDR3 loop: CASSDYSNQPQHF. CDR3 nucleotides: TGTGCCAGCAGTGATTATAGCAATCAGCCCCAGCATTTT.

The chain recombines TRBV2 with TRBJ1-5; possibly TRBD1 for D (5 bases). Trimming removed 7 bases from V and 9 bases from J, with 19 bases in between. Germline V gives CDR1 SNHLY, CDR2 FYNNEI. The CDR3 has 14 amino acids. CDR3 sequence (DNA): TGTGCCAGCACCAGCGGGACGTACAGCTGGCCCCAGCATTTT. The encoded protein is CASTSGTYSWPQHF.

This rearrangement joins TRBV6-6 to TRBJ1-2; the match to TRBD1 covers 9 bases. The CDR3 consists of 15 residues. CDR1 and CDR2 (germline): MNHNY, SVGAGI (reference sequence). Germline trimming cut 2 bases from V and 0 bases from J; bases unmatched to any gene: 1. CDR3 residues: CASSYGQGTNYGYTF. CDR3 DNA sequence: TGTGCCAGCAGTTACGGACAGGGGACTAACTATGGCTACACCTTC.

The chain is built from TRBV19 and TRBJ1-2; 9 bases match TRBD1. This CDR3 has 12 residues. Germline trimming cut 8 bases from V and 7 bases from J; bases unmatched to any gene: 5. Germline assignment: CDR1 LNHDA and CDR2 SQIVND (reference sequence). CDR3 nucleotides: TGTGCCAGTGGGGACAGGGCCGGTGGCTACACCTTC. Translation: CASGDRAGGYTF.

The chain couples TRBV28 to TRBJ1-2; D is unresolved. Trimming pared 3 bases from V and 6 bases from J, leaving 5 bases between. There are 11 residues in the CDR3. The germline V gene has CDR1 MDHEN and CDR2 SYDVKM. The CDR3, as DNA: TGTGCCAGCAGTTTTCAGGATGGCTACACCTTC. Encoded protein: CASSFQDGYTF.